This T cell receptor (beta chain) was found in a study of T-cell memory formation after mild COVID-19. Whole-study findings and limits: Certain responding clones were present in pre-infection memory, suggesting participation of cross-reactive memory.

5'RACE primed at constant segments yielded TCR alpha and TCR beta cDNA libraries bearing sample barcodes and UMIs. TCRdb re-called the 5' RACE reads with MiXCR, one entry per CDR3 protein. The repertoire holds some 340,000 distinct CDR3 sequences, with over 10% as singletons. The germline V gene encodes CDR1 MNHEY and CDR2 SVGEGT. Trimming took off 5 bases at V and 15 bases at J, with 11 bases between the two ends. The CDR3 extends over 10 amino acids. The sample holds one count of this clonotype. Its antigen remains unidentified. Sequencing was performed on PBMCs or a T cell subset sorted from them (not recorded which). The chain employs TRBV6-2 or TRBV6-3 and TRBJ2-1; perhaps D is TRBD1 or TRBD2 (6 bases each). The source is a man between 18 and 35 years old who had mild COVID-19 (a few samples of this study predate the infection). Cell type and time point are not known. CDR3 sequence reads: CASSRGGLFF. As DNA, the CDR3 is TGTGCCAGCAGTCGAGGGGGACTGTTCTTC.